Described below is a single TCR beta chain sequence and its context. The J segment lost 6 bases and the V segment lost 3 bases, leaving 21 bases of the junction unmatched. CDR3 length: 19 residues. Germline CDR1 SGDLS, CDR2 YYNGEE. Each of the donors had ten milliliters of peripheral blood drawn into EDTA-treated Vacutainer tubes. Each sample used at least 7 million PBMCs. This sample is drawn from a study of blood T cells in healthy people across ages. A second PCR of 7 to 11 cycles used a sample-barcoded 5' primer and a J-beta primer mix. Every sample produced at least 2.5 million CDR3-containing paired-end reads. TCRdb recomputed calls from the 5' RACE reads with MiXCR, one row per CDR3 protein. The sample contains about 280,000 distinct CDR3 sequences, 25% to 30% of which appear only once.

Sequencing was done on a sample of blood. This TCR came from a woman in her seventies in good health. V usage is TRBV9 and J usage is TRBJ1-3, with 7 bases fitting TRBD1. The CDR3 here is CASSAPGQLQGYVENTIYF. The CDR3 nucleotides read TGTGCCAGCAGCGCACCGGGACAGCTCCAAGGCTATGTAGAAAACACCATATATTTT.